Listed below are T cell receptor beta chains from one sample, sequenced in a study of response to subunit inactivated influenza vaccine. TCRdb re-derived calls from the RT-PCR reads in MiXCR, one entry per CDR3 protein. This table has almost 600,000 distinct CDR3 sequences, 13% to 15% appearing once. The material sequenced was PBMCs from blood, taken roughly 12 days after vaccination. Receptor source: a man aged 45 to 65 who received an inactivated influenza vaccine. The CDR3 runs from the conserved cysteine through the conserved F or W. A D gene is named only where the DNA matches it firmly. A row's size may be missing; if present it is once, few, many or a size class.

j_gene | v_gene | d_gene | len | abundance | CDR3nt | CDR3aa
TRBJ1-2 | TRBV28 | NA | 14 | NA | TGTGCCAGCGGAACTGGGGACCGGATAAGGGGCTACACCTTC | CASGTGDRIRGYTF
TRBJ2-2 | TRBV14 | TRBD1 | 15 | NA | TGTGCCAGCAGCCAACCGACAGGGAGCACCGGGGAGCTGTTTTTT | CASSQPTGSTGELFF
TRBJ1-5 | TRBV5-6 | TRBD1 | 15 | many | TGTGCCAGCTCCTTAGGGACAGGGAGCAATCAGCCCCAGCATTTT | CASSLGTGSNQPQHF
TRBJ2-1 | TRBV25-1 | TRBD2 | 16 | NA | TGTGCCAGCAGTGATTTAACTAGCGGGATATACAATGAGCAGTTCTTC | CASSDLTSGIYNEQFF
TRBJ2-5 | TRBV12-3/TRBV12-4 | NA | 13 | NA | TGTGCCAGCAGTCGGGGGGCCATGGAGACCCAGTACTTC | CASSRGAMETQYF
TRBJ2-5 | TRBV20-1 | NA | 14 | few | TGCAGTGCTATATACTTCTCCACGGGGGAGACCCAGTACTTC | CSAIYFSTGETQYF
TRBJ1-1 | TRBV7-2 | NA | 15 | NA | TGTGCCAGCAGCGCGACCACTACACAGCCCACTGAAGCTTTCTTT | CASSATTTQPTEAFF
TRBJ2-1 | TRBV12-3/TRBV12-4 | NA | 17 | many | TGTGCCAGCAGTTTAGGGGCCCGGAACTCTATATACAATGAGCAGTTCTTC | CASSLGARNSIYNEQFF
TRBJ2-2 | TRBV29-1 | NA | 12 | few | TGCAGCGTTGAGGAGGATTCCGGGGAGCTGTTTTTT | CSVEEDSGELFF
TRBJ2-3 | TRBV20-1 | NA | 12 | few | TGCAGTGCACACGACCACAGAGATACGCAGTATTTT | CSAHDHRDTQYF
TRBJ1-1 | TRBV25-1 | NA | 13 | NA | TGTGCCAGCAGTGTCAACAGCTTCACTGAAGCTTTCTTT | CASSVNSFTEAFF
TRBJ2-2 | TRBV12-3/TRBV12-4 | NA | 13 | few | TGTGCCAGCACGGCGGTGAACACCGGGGAGCTGTTTTTT | CASTAVNTGELFF
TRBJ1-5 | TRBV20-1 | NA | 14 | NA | TGCAGTGCTAGAGCCCTCAGAGGTAATCAGCCCCAGCATTTT | CSARALRGNQPQHF
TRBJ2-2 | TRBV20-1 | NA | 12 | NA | TGCAGTGCTAGAACCGGGGGTTGGGAGCTGTTTTTT | CSARTGGWELFF
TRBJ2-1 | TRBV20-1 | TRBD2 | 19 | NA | TGCAGTGCTTCCGGACTAGCGGGGGGCTCGATTGGCGATTACAATGAGCAGTTCTTC | CSASGLAGGSIGDYNEQFF
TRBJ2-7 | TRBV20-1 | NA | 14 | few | TGCAGTGCTAGCCCGGACCTTAAACCTTTCGAGCAGTACTTC | CSASPDLKPFEQYF
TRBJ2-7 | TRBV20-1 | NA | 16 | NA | TGCAGTGCTAGAGATTTCCGGGGCGGTAGCTCCTACGAGCAGTACTTC | CSARDFRGGSSYEQYF
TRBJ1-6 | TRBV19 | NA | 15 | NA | TGTGCCAGTAGTGCCACAGGATCCTATAATTCACCCCTCCACTTT | CASSATGSYNSPLHF
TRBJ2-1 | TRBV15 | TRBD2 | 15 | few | TGTGCCACCAGCAGAGATGGTGCTAGCGGGAGTGAGCAGTTCTTC | CATSRDGASGSEQFF
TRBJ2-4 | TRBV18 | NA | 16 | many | TGTGCCAGCTCACCAGACAGGACGATAGCCAAAAACATTCAGTACTTC | CASSPDRTIAKNIQYF
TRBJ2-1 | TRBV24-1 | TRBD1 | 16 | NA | TGTGCCACCAGTGATTTGTGGGACAGGGGGCCCCGGGAGCAGTTCTTC | CATSDLWDRGPREQFF
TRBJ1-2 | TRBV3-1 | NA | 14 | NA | TGTGCCAGCAGCCAAAGTATCATCCGCTATGGCTACACCTTC | CASSQSIIRYGYTF
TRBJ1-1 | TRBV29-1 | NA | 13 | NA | TGCAGCGTTTTAGGGATCATGAACACTGAAGCTTTCTTT | CSVLGIMNTEAFF
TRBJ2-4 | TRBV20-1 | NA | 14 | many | TGCAGTGCTAGAGATATACGGGCCAAAAACATTCAGTACTTC | CSARDIRAKNIQYF
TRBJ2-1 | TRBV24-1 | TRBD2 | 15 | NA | TGTGCCACCAGTGACACTAGCGGGGTGGACAATGAGCAGTTCTTC | CATSDTSGVDNEQFF
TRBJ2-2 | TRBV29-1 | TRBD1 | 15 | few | TGCAGCGTTGGGAGACGGACAGGGCTATCCGGGGAGCTGTTTTTT | CSVGRRTGLSGELFF
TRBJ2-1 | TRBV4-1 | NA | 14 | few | TGCGCCAGCAGGGACGAGAGGGGGAGGGATGAGCAGTTCTTC | CASRDERGRDEQFF
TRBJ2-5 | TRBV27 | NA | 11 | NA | TGTGCCAGCAGTCTCGGCCGTATCCAGTACTTC | CASSLGRIQYF
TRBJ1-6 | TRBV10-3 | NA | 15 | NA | TGTGCCATCAGTGAGGTGGCTAAGGTTAATTCACCCCTCCACTTT | CAISEVAKVNSPLHF
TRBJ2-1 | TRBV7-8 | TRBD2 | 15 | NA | TGTGCCAGCAGCCTCCAAGCGGGAATCTACAATGAGCAGTTCTTC | CASSLQAGIYNEQFF
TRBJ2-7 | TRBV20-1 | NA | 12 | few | TGCAGTACGGGGGGACAGTCCTACGAGCAGTACTTC | CSTGGQSYEQYF
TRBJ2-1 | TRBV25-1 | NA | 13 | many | TGTGCCAGCAGTGCGGGACGGGGTAATGAGCAGTTCTTC | CASSAGRGNEQFF
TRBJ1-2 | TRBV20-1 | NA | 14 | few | TGCAGTGCTAGAGTTTGGGGTGAAGGCTATGGCTACACCTTC | CSARVWGEGYGYTF
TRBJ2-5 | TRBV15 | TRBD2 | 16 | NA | TGTGCCACCAGCATGGGACTAGCGGGAATCCAAGAGACCCAGTACTTC | CATSMGLAGIQETQYF
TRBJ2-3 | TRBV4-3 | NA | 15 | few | TGCGCCAGCAGCCAAGATCACGACGCCACAGATACGCAGTATTTT | CASSQDHDATDTQYF
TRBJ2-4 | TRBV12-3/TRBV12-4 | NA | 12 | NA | TGTGCCAGCAGTTTGCAAGAGTACATTCAGTACTTC | CASSLQEYIQYF
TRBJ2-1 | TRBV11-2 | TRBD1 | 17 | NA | TGTGCCAGCAGCTTAAGACAGACAGGGCGCTCCTACAATGAGCAGTTCTTC | CASSLRQTGRSYNEQFF
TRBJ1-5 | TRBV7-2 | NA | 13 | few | TGTGCCAGCAGCCCCCATACCGATCAGCCCCAGCATTTT | CASSPHTDQPQHF
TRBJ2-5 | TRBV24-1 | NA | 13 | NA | TGTGCCACCAGTGAGCGGGACCCGCGACCTCAGTACTTC | CATSERDPRPQYF
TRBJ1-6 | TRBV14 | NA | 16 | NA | TGTGCCAGCAGCCAGCGACAAGGCTCCTATAATTCACCCCTCCACTTT | CASSQRQGSYNSPLHF
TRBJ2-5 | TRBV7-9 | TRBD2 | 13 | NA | TGTGCCAGCAGCCAGCGGGGGTTAGAGACCCAGTACTTC | CASSQRGLETQYF